This TCR beta chain was recorded in a study of T cell responses to AZD1222 COVID-19 vaccine. General observations from the study: Spike-wide vaccine-associated CD4 TCRs dominated at 160-218 and 743-854. Only 5 or 6 people who got AZD1222 tested seropositive at baseline.

In regard to this clone: Its antigen is unknown.

V dropped 0 bases and J dropped 0 bases, with 9 bases sitting between them. Germline V gives CDR1 SGHRS, CDR2 YFSETQ. The CDR3 consists of 15 residues. Data came from immunoSEQ multiplex PCR; TCRdb stores just in-frame clones and leaves some out. The sample consists of 77,000 or so clones, approximately 90% of them appearing once. The specimen comprised peripheral blood, sampled 28 days after the second AZD1222 dose. This TCR was recovered from an adult who received the AZD1222 COVID-19 vaccine. The chain has TRBV5-1 and TRBJ1-2, with unresolved D. For the CDR3, the DNA is TGCGCCAGCAGCTTGGGGGCGGACCCTAACTATGGCTACACCTTC. Its translation: CASSLGADPNYGYTF.